This T cell receptor (beta chain) appears in the sequencing data of a study of T cells after yellow fever vaccination (dated by TCRdb to the late 2010s). General notes on the study: Libraries from fractions with low cell numbers were prepared with the SMART-Seq v4 Ultra Low Input RNA kit. To follow T-cell clones before and after primary and booster YFV17D yellow fever vaccination, bulk TCR alpha and beta repertoires were sequenced over time. Two healthy male donors, one aged 18 to 30 and one aged 30 to 40 years, made up the cohort. Blood was collected at multiple timepoints before and after primary and secondary immunization, and bulk PBMC replicates and cell subsets were isolated. Summary of the overall study and its limitations: After the booster, most of the clones that had expanded following primary vaccination were detected again (roughly 96% of CD4 and around 90% of CD8), which suggests that memory was broadly maintained. A small fraction of clonotypes appeared in both the CD4 and CD8 compartments, likely as a result of convergent recombination. Because only a couple of donors were included in the study, the extent to which the findings can be generalized is limited. Compared with the primary T-cell response, the secondary T-cell response was faster but weaker, reaching its peak on day 5 rather than on day 15. Computational filtering was required because FACS-sorted repertoires could contain abundant contaminating clonotypes from the bulk population.

The sample's treatment or condition label is to be understood as: live attenuated yellow fever vaccine strain. Two biological replicates of bulk PBMCs were collected at each blood-draw timepoint. PBMCs were isolated from peripheral blood using a standard Ficoll-Paque protocol. RNA was extracted with TriZol from bulk PBMCs, CD4 and CD8 fractions, and dextramer-positive and dextramer-negative fractions. The germline V gene encodes CDR1 SNHLY and CDR2 FYNNEI. From the cysteine through the phenylalanine, the CDR3 covers 14 amino acids. CDR3 DNA only is kept here, 42 bases in frame from base 1. V drops 7 bases and J drops 4 bases, leaving 13 bases in between. About this clonotype itself: This clone's antigen is unknown. Within one base of it there is no much larger clone, and no base qualities were kept.

This sample was sequenced with an Illumina NovaSeq 6000. TCR cDNA was synthesized by 5'RACE template switching, through which a universal primer site and unique molecular identifiers were introduced. cDNA synthesis was primed from both the TCR alpha and TCR beta constant segments. Two PCR steps were used to amplify libraries, with sample barcodes and sequencing adapters being added in the second step. Sequencing of libraries was performed on Illumina HiSeq 2500 (2x100 bp) or NovaSeq (2x150 bp). The original methods were these. Reads were demultiplexed and collapsed into UMI consensus sequences with MIGEC, and V(D)J alignment was performed with MiXCR. Using edgeR on replicate PBMC samples, clonotypes were called vaccine-responding if FDR was below 0.01 and the log2 fold change was above 5 up to day 15. Bulk clonotypes were assigned CD4 or CD8 identity according to which sequenced CD4 or CD8 repertoire held them at higher abundance. TCRdb's own reprocessing of the public reads used fastp at Q25 and MiXCR and kept productive beta chains. Entries that share a CDR3 protein sequence are merged under the most common genes and DNA. The V and J calls reflect TCRdb's pipeline rather than the authors' work. This sample lists 300,000 to 350,000 distinct CDR3 sequences; approximately 4.5% were detected once. Of the sample, approximately 19% falls within the top ten clones.

The TCR sequence derives from a man aged 18 to 30 who received the YFV17D yellow fever vaccine. The chain couples TRBV2 to TRBJ2-2; there is no confident call for the D gene. The sequencing here drew on PBMCs, taken 15 days after the yellow fever booster vaccination. In nucleotide form, the sequence is TGTGCCAGCATCAAGGGAACAACCACCGGGGAGCTGTTTTTT. Its translation reads: CASIKGTTTGELFF.